The clone carrying this T cell receptor (beta chain) was seen more than once but under ten times. Its antigen is undetermined. TCRdb passed the RT-PCR reads through MiXCR, listing each CDR3 protein once. The top ten hold around 7% of the sample, which has around 760,000 distinct CDR3 sequences, approximately 15% seen once. The sample comes from a study of response to subunit inactivated influenza vaccine. Whole-study findings and limits: Authors proposed each seasonal influenza vaccination draws in few new T cells.

This sequence was found in a man aged 50 or older who received an inactivated influenza vaccine. The sequencing here drew on PBMCs from blood, taken 14 to 15 days before vaccination.

The CDR3 DNA follows: TGTGCCAGCAGCCCCTTAGGGCAAGGGGCGAACACCGGGGAGCTGTTTTTT. Its translation: CASSPLGQGANTGELFF. The chain has TRBV3-1 and TRBJ2-2; a possible D gene is TRBD1 (5 bases). Trimming stripped 4 bases from V and 0 bases from J, with 15 bases between. Per germline, CDR1 LGHDT and CDR2 YNNKEL (reference sequence). The CDR3 has 17 amino acids.